Listed below are T cell receptor beta chains from one sample, sequenced in a study of T cells after yellow fever vaccination. From the 5' RACE reads, TCRdb called clonotypes with MiXCR, one entry per CDR3 protein. Seen here are some 300,000 distinct CDR3 sequences, 8.7% observed once, and the top ten hold 3% to 3.5%. The starting material was CD4+ T cells sorted from PBMCs, obtained 5 days after the yellow fever booster vaccination. The source of these receptors is a man between 18 and 29 years old who received the YFV17D yellow fever vaccine. Each CDR3 is given with its conserved first and last residue. Each record gives: V gene, clone size, J gene, D gene, CDR3 protein, CDR3 DNA. The D gene is left open where the match is weak. A row's size may be missing; if present it is once, few, many or a size class.

TRBV11-1	few	TRBJ1-1	NA	CASSLGGFGTEAFF	TGTGCCAGCAGCTTAGGAGGGTTCGGCACTGAAGCTTTCTTT
TRBV7-2	many	TRBJ1-4	NA	CASSFSFEQAREKLFF	TGTGCCAGCAGCTTCTCTTTCGAACAGGCGCGTGAAAAACTGTTTTTT
TRBV20-1	NA	TRBJ2-3	NA	CSARQAFGADTQYF	TGCAGTGCTAGGCAGGCTTTCGGAGCAGATACGCAGTATTTT
TRBV7-9	NA	TRBJ2-3	NA	CASSQRRTGRTDTQYF	TGTGCCAGCAGCCAACGCAGAACGGGGCGCACAGATACGCAGTATTTT
TRBV7-8	few	TRBJ2-1	NA	CASTRERVSYNEQFF	TGTGCCAGCACCCGAGAGAGGGTCTCCTACAATGAGCAGTTCTTC
TRBV25-1	NA	TRBJ1-4	NA	CASRSAGGSEKLFF	TGTGCCAGCAGGTCGGCGGGGGGGTCCGAAAAACTGTTTTTT
TRBV20-1	few	TRBJ2-1	NA	CSATDLYNEQFF	TGCAGTGCCACGGACCTTTACAATGAGCAGTTCTTC
TRBV10-3	NA	TRBJ1-3	NA	CAINSGNSGNTIYF	TGTGCCATCAATTCAGGGAACTCTGGAAACACCATATATTTT
TRBV7-3	NA	TRBJ2-1	NA	CASSFSGSGEQFF	TGTGCCAGCAGTTTTTCAGGGTCGGGTGAGCAGTTCTTC
TRBV29-1	many	TRBJ2-4	NA	CSVSGVGKPSDDIQYF	TGCAGCGTTTCCGGGGTCGGGAAACCTAGCGATGACATTCAGTACTTC
TRBV19	NA	TRBJ1-1	TRBD1	CASSIGTAMNTEAFF	TGTGCCAGTAGTATCGGGACAGCGATGAACACTGAAGCTTTCTTT
TRBV6-2/TRBV6-3	many	TRBJ2-1	TRBD1	CASSSPGRGNNEQFF	TGTGCCAGCAGTAGCCCGGGCAGGGGGAACAATGAGCAGTTCTTC
TRBV5-1	NA	TRBJ1-3	NA	CASSVTPISRSGNTIYF	TGCGCCAGCAGCGTAACACCAATCTCCCGCTCTGGAAACACCATATATTTT
TRBV5-4	NA	TRBJ2-3	TRBD2	CASSKATSGGITDTQYF	TGTGCCAGCAGCAAGGCCACGAGCGGGGGGATCACAGATACGCAGTATTTT
TRBV19	NA	TRBJ1-4	TRBD1	CASRPGQGIGKLFF	TGTGCCAGTAGGCCGGGACAGGGGATCGGAAAACTGTTTTTT
TRBV12-3/TRBV12-4	few	TRBJ1-1	NA	CASSLQDSNTEAFF	TGTGCCAGCAGTTTACAGGATTCGAACACTGAAGCTTTCTTT
TRBV12-3/TRBV12-4	few	TRBJ2-1	TRBD2	CASSSERDASYNEQFF	TGTGCCAGCAGCAGCGAGCGGGACGCCTCCTACAATGAGCAGTTCTTC
TRBV7-7	NA	TRBJ1-2	TRBD1	CASSLERTRGLDYGYTF	TGTGCCAGCAGCTTAGAGCGGACCAGGGGGCTTGACTATGGCTACACCTTC
TRBV7-9	few	TRBJ2-5	NA	CASSLGAGTQETQYF	TGTGCCAGCAGCTTAGGGGCCGGGACGCAAGAGACCCAGTACTTC
TRBV20-1	NA	TRBJ2-4	NA	CSASISLAKNIQYF	TGCAGTGCTAGCATCTCGCTAGCCAAAAACATTCAGTACTTC
TRBV5-6	NA	TRBJ1-2	TRBD1	CASSSRQGISYGYTF	TGTGCCAGCAGCTCGCGACAGGGGATTAGCTATGGCTACACCTTC
TRBV4-3	many	TRBJ2-2	NA	CASSQDNRPNTGELFF	TGCGCCAGCAGCCAAGATAACAGGCCGAACACCGGGGAGCTGTTTTTT
TRBV5-1	NA	TRBJ1-3	TRBD1	CASSLTGAPGNTIYF	TGCGCCAGCAGCTTGACAGGGGCCCCTGGAAACACCATATATTTT
TRBV12-3/TRBV12-4	NA	TRBJ2-6	NA	CASRRGGANVLTF	TGTGCCAGCAGGAGGGGCGGGGCCAACGTCCTGACTTTC
TRBV29-1	NA	TRBJ1-5	NA	CSVVEGNNQPQHF	TGCAGCGTTGTGGAGGGCAATAATCAGCCCCAGCATTTT
TRBV20-1	NA	TRBJ2-5	NA	CSAREAGGETQYF	TGCAGTGCTAGAGAGGCAGGGGGGGAGACCCAGTACTTC
TRBV20-1	few	TRBJ2-3	NA	CSARAGAGDTQYF	TGCAGTGCTAGAGCGGGGGCTGGGGATACGCAGTATTTT
TRBV27	many	TRBJ2-3	TRBD2	CASRKAGGGTDTQYF	TGTGCCAGCAGAAAAGCGGGGGGAGGCACAGATACGCAGTATTTT
TRBV7-8	NA	TRBJ1-1	TRBD1	CASSSQRTGFTEAFF	TGTGCCAGCAGCTCTCAGCGGACAGGGTTCACTGAAGCTTTCTTT
TRBV6-2/TRBV6-3	few	TRBJ1-1	NA	CASSDLTGNTEAFF	TGTGCCAGCAGTGACTTGACAGGGAACACTGAAGCTTTCTTT
TRBV15	few	TRBJ1-2	NA	CATSRPDAAKGMYGYTF	TGTGCCACCAGCAGACCGGACGCCGCAAAGGGGATGTATGGCTACACCTTC
TRBV7-2	NA	TRBJ1-1	NA	CASSFGQLISAEAFF	TGTGCCAGCAGTTTCGGACAGCTTATAAGCGCTGAAGCTTTCTTT
TRBV4-1	many	TRBJ1-2	TRBD1	CASSHADREFRGYTF	TGCGCCAGCAGTCACGCGGACAGGGAGTTCCGTGGCTACACCTTC
TRBV6-5	few	TRBJ1-1	NA	CASSYGGADTEAFF	TGTGCCAGCAGTTACGGTGGGGCGGACACTGAAGCTTTCTTT
TRBV12-3/TRBV12-4	many	TRBJ2-3	TRBD2	CASRIASSGVADTQYF	TGTGCCAGCAGGATAGCGTCTAGCGGGGTCGCAGATACGCAGTATTTT
TRBV11-2	many	TRBJ2-5	NA	CASSLIQTDQYF	TGTGCCAGCAGCTTAATACAGACAGACCAGTACTTC
TRBV20-1	few	TRBJ2-4	TRBD1	CSARDWQGASNIQYF	TGCAGTGCTAGAGACTGGCAGGGGGCATCGAACATTCAGTACTTC